The clone carrying this TCR beta chain was recorded a few times. The entry originates in a study of identical twins. Trimming at V came to 6 bases and at J to 8 bases, leaving 13 bases not matched to a gene. CDR1 MNHEY and CDR2 SVGEGT come from the germline V gene. The length of the CDR3 is 16 residues. MiXCR, run by TCRdb on the 5' RACE reads, gives a single entry per CDR3 protein. The repertoire has some 760,000 distinct CDR3 sequences, 15% to 20% of them found once; the top ten carry 13%. The same sample was also used in a study of T cells expressing NK-cell markers. That study adds: Researchers got TCR beta repertoires out of sorted CD3+CD56+NKG2C+, CD3+CD56+NKG2C- and CD3+CD56-NKG2C+ T cells.

The specimen was PBMCs. The chain recombines TRBV6-2 or TRBV6-3 with TRBJ2-1; TRBD2 aligns across 10 bases. This clonotype originated in a woman between 18 and 29 years old in good health. Here the CDR3 DNA reads TGTGCCAGCAGCCCCACCGGGACTAGCGCCTGGGATGAGCAGTTCTTC. This encodes CASSPTGTSAWDEQFF.